This T cell receptor (beta chain) emerged from a study of TIL therapy for anti-PD-1-resistant metastatic lung cancer. CDR3 length equals 14 residues. Germline values: CDR1 MNHNS, CDR2 SASEGT. V shed 7 bases, J shed 4 bases, and the junction held 9 bases outside the gene matches. This clone came up a few times. Antigen specificity is unknown. Study-wide results and limits: Compared with baseline intratumoral T cells, expanded TIL cultures were more clonal and less diverse (roughly 6.5% vs 31%).

Sequencing used immunoSEQ v3. Sequencing used immunoSEQ multiplex PCR; TCRdb keeps in-frame clones, though not all of them. The sample includes 8,500 to 9,500 clones, over 70% of them seen just once. The time point is: pre-treatment sample, taken before nivolumab and TIL therapy. Most excised metastases sampled were pleural nodules or supraclavicular lymph nodes. The starting material was tumor tissue, obtained at baseline. This TCR came from a person between 30 and 80 years old with non-small cell lung cancer. The chain carries TRBV6-1 and TRBJ2-7; 8 bases are a match to TRBD1. The DNA of the CDR3 is TGTGCCAGCATGAAACCAGGGGGCGCATACGAGCAGTACTTC. As protein: CASMKPGGAYEQYF.